This is a list of T cell receptor beta chains from one sample in a study of T cell responses to AZD1222 COVID-19 vaccine. TCRdb's copy holds only in-frame clones and misses some; the assay was immunoSEQ multiplex PCR. The sample lists 65,000 to 90,000 clones, 86% occurring once. Sequences were derived from peripheral blood, sampled on day 0 of AZD1222 vaccination. The receptors come from an adult in good health. CDR3s include the opening cysteine and the closing phenylalanine or tryptophan. Fields, in order: clone size, V gene, D gene, J gene, CDR3 length, CDR3 protein, CDR3 DNA. The D gene is left open where the match is weak. Expanded clones get a size class; other rows say once, few or many, or leave the size out.

clone_size: .; v_call: TRBV6-1; d_call: .; j_call: TRBJ1-5; cdr3_length: 16; cdr3_aa: CASSASGTVSNQPQHF; cdr3_nt: TGTGCCAGCAGTGCATCGGGGACGGTTAGCAATCAGCCCCAGCATTTT
clone_size: .; v_call: TRBV7-9; d_call: .; j_call: TRBJ1-1; cdr3_length: 12; cdr3_aa: CASSWQNTEAFF; cdr3_nt: TGTGCCAGCAGCTGGCAGAACACTGAAGCTTTCTTT
clone_size: .; v_call: TRBV5-1; d_call: .; j_call: TRBJ2-3; cdr3_length: 15; cdr3_aa: CASSLTGGATDTQYF; cdr3_nt: TGCGCCAGCAGCTTGACTGGGGGCGCCACAGATACGCAGTATTTT
clone_size: .; v_call: TRBV5-1; d_call: TRBD1; j_call: TRBJ2-2; cdr3_length: 16; cdr3_aa: CASSLGTGTNTGELFF; cdr3_nt: TGCGCCAGCAGCTTGGGGACAGGGACGAACACCGGGGAGCTGTTTTTT
clone_size: .; v_call: TRBV7-2; d_call: .; j_call: TRBJ2-7; cdr3_length: 15; cdr3_aa: CASSLEASAIHEQYF; cdr3_nt: TGTGCCAGCAGCTTAGAGGCTAGCGCCATCCACGAGCAGTACTTC
clone_size: .; v_call: TRBV28; d_call: .; j_call: TRBJ1-5; cdr3_length: 13; cdr3_aa: CASSTGTGQPQHF; cdr3_nt: TGTGCCAGCAGTACAGGGACGGGGCAGCCCCAGCATTTT
clone_size: .; v_call: TRBV7-2; d_call: TRBD2; j_call: TRBJ2-5; cdr3_length: 15; cdr3_aa: CASSTVAGGVETQYF; cdr3_nt: TGTGCCAGCAGCACGGTAGCGGGAGGCGTGGAGACCCAGTACTTC
clone_size: .; v_call: TRBV11-2; d_call: .; j_call: TRBJ2-3; cdr3_length: 14; cdr3_aa: CASSWDPSTDTQYF; cdr3_nt: TGTGCCAGCAGCTGGGACCCCAGCACAGATACGCAGTATTTT
clone_size: .; v_call: TRBV19; d_call: .; j_call: TRBJ1-5; cdr3_length: 14; cdr3_aa: CASSDSSGNQPQHF; cdr3_nt: TGTGCCAGTTCAGACAGCTCAGGTAATCAGCCCCAGCATTTT
clone_size: .; v_call: TRBV19; d_call: .; j_call: TRBJ1-4; cdr3_length: 14; cdr3_aa: CASRRRDPNEKLFF; cdr3_nt: TGTGCCAGCAGAAGGCGAGATCCTAATGAAAAACTGTTTTTT
clone_size: .; v_call: TRBV7-2; d_call: .; j_call: TRBJ1-3; cdr3_length: 17; cdr3_aa: CASSLVSRGLSGNTIYF; cdr3_nt: TGTGCCAGCAGCTTAGTTTCACGGGGGCTGTCTGGAAACACCATATATTTT
clone_size: .; v_call: TRBV14; d_call: .; j_call: TRBJ1-2; cdr3_length: 13; cdr3_aa: CASSRQISYGYTF; cdr3_nt: TGTGCCAGCAGCCGACAGATTTCCTATGGCTACACCTTC
clone_size: .; v_call: TRBV5-8; d_call: .; j_call: TRBJ1-5; cdr3_length: 13; cdr3_aa: CASSLLENQPQHF; cdr3_nt: TGTGCCAGCAGCTTGTTGGAGAATCAGCCCCAGCATTTT
clone_size: few; v_call: TRBV7-2; d_call: .; j_call: TRBJ1-4; cdr3_length: 12; cdr3_aa: CASSNPNEKLFF; cdr3_nt: TGTGCCAGCAGCAATCCTAATGAAAAACTGTTTTTT
clone_size: few; v_call: TRBV6-5; d_call: .; j_call: TRBJ1-1; cdr3_length: 13; cdr3_aa: CASSPYPNTEAFF; cdr3_nt: TGTGCCAGCAGTCCTTACCCGAACACTGAAGCTTTCTTT
clone_size: .; v_call: TRBV6-4; d_call: TRBD2; j_call: TRBJ2-1; cdr3_length: 15; cdr3_aa: CASSAGTSVNNEQFF; cdr3_nt: TGTGCCAGCAGCGCAGGGACTAGCGTAAACAATGAGCAGTTCTTC
clone_size: few; v_call: TRBV7-2; d_call: .; j_call: TRBJ2-7; cdr3_length: 11; cdr3_aa: CASSASYEQYF; cdr3_nt: TGTGCCAGCAGCGCATCCTACGAGCAGTACTTC
clone_size: .; v_call: TRBV10-3; d_call: .; j_call: TRBJ1-5; cdr3_length: 13; cdr3_aa: CAIRRTEDQPQHF; cdr3_nt: TGTGCCATCAGGAGGACAGAAGATCAGCCCCAGCATTTT
clone_size: .; v_call: TRBV4-1; d_call: .; j_call: TRBJ1-5; cdr3_length: 16; cdr3_aa: CASSQGVASGNQPQHF; cdr3_nt: TGCGCCAGCAGCCAAGGGGTCGCATCTGGCAATCAGCCCCAGCATTTT
clone_size: many; v_call: TRBV6-5; d_call: .; j_call: TRBJ2-3; cdr3_length: 11; cdr3_aa: CASRTRDTQYF; cdr3_nt: TGTGCCAGTAGGACCAGAGATACGCAGTATTTT
clone_size: .; v_call: TRBV29-1; d_call: TRBD1; j_call: TRBJ1-5; cdr3_length: 12; cdr3_aa: CSVGQINQPQHF; cdr3_nt: TGCAGCGTGGGACAGATAAATCAGCCCCAGCATTTT
clone_size: .; v_call: TRBV7-2; d_call: .; j_call: TRBJ1-2; cdr3_length: 13; cdr3_aa: CASSPDSSYGYTF; cdr3_nt: TGTGCCAGCAGCCCGGACAGCTCATATGGCTACACCTTC
clone_size: .; v_call: TRBV5-4; d_call: .; j_call: TRBJ1-2; cdr3_length: 12; cdr3_aa: CASSLATYGYTF; cdr3_nt: TGTGCCAGCAGCTTAGCCACCTATGGCTACACCTTC
clone_size: .; v_call: TRBV3-1/TRBV3-2; d_call: .; j_call: TRBJ2-3; cdr3_length: 12; cdr3_aa: CASSQGQHTQYF; cdr3_nt: TGTGCCAGCAGCCAAGGACAGCACACGCAGTATTTT
clone_size: .; v_call: TRBV7-8; d_call: TRBD1; j_call: TRBJ1-1; cdr3_length: 18; cdr3_aa: CASSLRGYTGDPRTEAFF; cdr3_nt: TGTGCCAGCAGTTTAAGGGGTTACACAGGGGACCCGCGAACTGAAGCTTTCTTT
clone_size: few; v_call: TRBV2; d_call: TRBD1; j_call: TRBJ1-4; cdr3_length: 14; cdr3_aa: CASSASPLTGRLFF; cdr3_nt: TGTGCCAGCAGTGCCAGCCCATTGACAGGGCGCCTGTTTTTT
clone_size: .; v_call: TRBV28; d_call: .; j_call: TRBJ2-7; cdr3_length: 18; cdr3_aa: CASSPFRVKDRTYYEQYF; cdr3_nt: TGTGCCAGCAGTCCTTTTAGGGTAAAAGACAGAACATACTACGAGCAGTACTTC
clone_size: .; v_call: TRBV5-1; d_call: .; j_call: TRBJ1-1; cdr3_length: 14; cdr3_aa: CASSPSWGNTEAFF; cdr3_nt: TGCGCCAGCAGCCCCTCTTGGGGGAACACTGAAGCTTTCTTT
clone_size: few; v_call: TRBV19; d_call: TRBD1; j_call: TRBJ1-5; cdr3_length: 15; cdr3_aa: CASSSQGSSNQPQHF; cdr3_nt: TGTGCCAGTAGTTCACAGGGGTCGAGCAATCAGCCCCAGCATTTT
clone_size: .; v_call: TRBV4-1; d_call: TRBD1; j_call: TRBJ1-5; cdr3_length: 18; cdr3_aa: CASSHVTGGGSLDQPQHF; cdr3_nt: TGCGCCAGCAGCCACGTGACAGGGGGGGGGTCACTGGATCAGCCCCAGCATTTT
clone_size: .; v_call: TRBV3-1/TRBV3-2; d_call: .; j_call: TRBJ1-6; cdr3_length: 14; cdr3_aa: CASSQQMLGSPLHF; cdr3_nt: TGTGCCAGCAGCCAACAGATGTTAGGTTCACCCCTCCACTTT
clone_size: .; v_call: TRBV27; d_call: .; j_call: TRBJ1-4; cdr3_length: 17; cdr3_aa: CASKPSAREGRTEKLFF; cdr3_nt: TGTGCCAGCAAGCCTTCGGCCAGGGAAGGGAGAACTGAAAAACTGTTTTTT
clone_size: .; v_call: TRBV2; d_call: .; j_call: TRBJ1-1; cdr3_length: 13; cdr3_aa: CASRADSYTEAFF; cdr3_nt: TGTGCCAGCAGGGCGGACAGTTACACTGAAGCTTTCTTT
clone_size: once; v_call: TRBV27; d_call: .; j_call: TRBJ2-7; cdr3_length: 17; cdr3_aa: CASSLSGGQTALYEQYF; cdr3_nt: TGTGCCAGCAGTTTATCCGGGGGACAGACGGCTCTCTACGAGCAGTACTTC
clone_size: .; v_call: TRBV5-1; d_call: .; j_call: TRBJ2-1; cdr3_length: 15; cdr3_aa: CASSTTAGSYNEQFF; cdr3_nt: TGCGCCAGCAGCACCACAGCGGGCTCCTACAATGAGCAGTTCTTC
clone_size: .; v_call: TRBV6-6; d_call: TRBD1; j_call: TRBJ1-6; cdr3_length: 13; cdr3_aa: CASSPTGGSPLHF; cdr3_nt: TGTGCCAGCAGTCCGACAGGGGGCTCACCCCTCCACTTT
clone_size: few; v_call: TRBV28; d_call: .; j_call: TRBJ1-6; cdr3_length: 18; cdr3_aa: CASSPLWTGALNNSPLHF; cdr3_nt: TGTGCCAGCAGTCCTCTATGGACGGGGGCCCTAAATAATTCACCCCTCCACTTT
clone_size: .; v_call: TRBV6-1; d_call: .; j_call: TRBJ1-1; cdr3_length: 12; cdr3_aa: CASSETGGKAFF; cdr3_nt: TGTGCCAGCAGTGAAACCGGGGGGAAAGCTTTCTTT
clone_size: once; v_call: TRBV19; d_call: TRBD1; j_call: TRBJ1-4; cdr3_length: 14; cdr3_aa: CASTPGTGTEKLFF; cdr3_nt: TGTGCCAGTACACCCGGGACAGGGACTGAAAAACTGTTTTTT
clone_size: once; v_call: TRBV5-1; d_call: .; j_call: TRBJ2-5; cdr3_length: 14; cdr3_aa: CASSSRLRQETQYF; cdr3_nt: TGCGCCAGCAGCAGCAGGCTTAGACAAGAGACCCAGTACTTC
clone_size: .; v_call: TRBV7-2; d_call: TRBD1; j_call: TRBJ1-3; cdr3_length: 15; cdr3_aa: CASSLGAGGGNTIYF; cdr3_nt: TGTGCCAGCAGCTTGGGGGCAGGGGGTGGAAACACCATATATTTT
clone_size: .; v_call: TRBV20-1; d_call: .; j_call: TRBJ2-1; cdr3_length: 11; cdr3_aa: CSAARLREQFF; cdr3_nt: TGCAGTGCTGCCCGGCTTCGGGAGCAGTTCTTC
clone_size: .; v_call: TRBV27; d_call: .; j_call: TRBJ1-5; cdr3_length: 13; cdr3_aa: CASSPRLSQPQHF; cdr3_nt: TGTGCCAGCAGTCCCCGGCTGTCTCAGCCCCAGCATTTT
clone_size: .; v_call: TRBV7-2; d_call: .; j_call: TRBJ1-4; cdr3_length: 15; cdr3_aa: CASSLSVRNGEKLFF; cdr3_nt: TGTGCCAGCTCATTGAGCGTCAGGAATGGTGAAAAACTGTTTTTT
clone_size: .; v_call: TRBV28; d_call: .; j_call: TRBJ1-6; cdr3_length: 15; cdr3_aa: CASSFPPEPRSPLHF; cdr3_nt: TGTGCCAGCAGTTTTCCCCCCGAACCCCGATCACCCCTCCACTTT
clone_size: .; v_call: TRBV24-1; d_call: .; j_call: TRBJ2-1; cdr3_length: 15; cdr3_aa: CATSASTSSYNEQFF; cdr3_nt: TGTGCCACCAGTGCCTCGACATCCTCCTACAATGAGCAGTTCTTC
clone_size: .; v_call: TRBV6-1; d_call: .; j_call: TRBJ1-5; cdr3_length: 15; cdr3_aa: CASSEGGTGNQPQHF; cdr3_nt: TGTGCCAGCAGTGAAGGCGGGACGGGGAATCAGCCCCAGCATTTT
clone_size: .; v_call: TRBV6-6; d_call: .; j_call: TRBJ2-2; cdr3_length: 15; cdr3_aa: CASRRTDTYTGELFF; cdr3_nt: TGTGCCAGCAGACGGACAGATACCTACACCGGGGAGCTGTTTTTT
clone_size: .; v_call: TRBV15; d_call: TRBD1; j_call: TRBJ1-4; cdr3_length: 21; cdr3_aa: CATSRHFWTGGTGATNEKLFF; cdr3_nt: TGTGCCACCAGCAGACACTTTTGGACAGGGGGTACTGGGGCAACTAATGAAAAACTGTTTTTT
clone_size: .; v_call: TRBV7-8; d_call: TRBD2; j_call: TRBJ2-4; cdr3_length: 15; cdr3_aa: CASSLASGSPNIQYF; cdr3_nt: TGTGCCAGCAGCTTAGCTAGCGGGAGTCCAAACATTCAGTACTTC
clone_size: .; v_call: TRBV5-1; d_call: TRBD1; j_call: TRBJ1-1; cdr3_length: 14; cdr3_aa: CASRGGQAYTEAFF; cdr3_nt: TGCGCCAGCAGGGGGGGACAGGCTTACACTGAAGCTTTCTTT
clone_size: .; v_call: TRBV27; d_call: TRBD2; j_call: TRBJ2-2; cdr3_length: 14; cdr3_aa: CASSGLAGIGELFF; cdr3_nt: TGTGCCAGCTCGGGACTAGCGGGAATCGGGGAGCTGTTTTTT
clone_size: .; v_call: TRBV7-9; d_call: .; j_call: TRBJ1-1; cdr3_length: 12; cdr3_aa: CASSPRGSEAFF; cdr3_nt: TGTGCCAGCAGCCCCCGGGGGAGCGAAGCTTTCTTT
clone_size: .; v_call: TRBV10-2; d_call: .; j_call: TRBJ2-2; cdr3_length: 14; cdr3_aa: CASSEIVSTGELFF; cdr3_nt: TGCGCCAGCAGTGAGATTGTGAGCACCGGGGAGCTGTTTTTT
clone_size: .; v_call: TRBV14; d_call: TRBD2; j_call: TRBJ2-2; cdr3_length: 14; cdr3_aa: CASRLSGSTGELFF; cdr3_nt: TGTGCCAGCAGACTTAGCGGGAGCACCGGGGAGCTGTTTTTT
clone_size: .; v_call: TRBV3-1/TRBV3-2; d_call: TRBD2; j_call: TRBJ2-5; cdr3_length: 19; cdr3_aa: CASSPIGTSGRGRRETQYF; cdr3_nt: TGTGCCAGCAGCCCCATCGGGACTAGCGGGAGGGGCCGGCGGGAGACCCAGTACTTC
clone_size: .; v_call: TRBV19; d_call: TRBD1; j_call: TRBJ1-2; cdr3_length: 13; cdr3_aa: CASSDRGPDGYTF; cdr3_nt: TGTGCCAGTAGTGACAGGGGGCCCGATGGCTACACCTTC